This entry lists 27 T cell receptor beta chains sequenced from one sample in a study of patients and donors after allogeneic stem cell transplantation. TCRdb independently ran MiXCR on the RT-PCR reads; one entry per CDR3 protein. The profile shows around 200,000 distinct CDR3 sequences, around 41% of them singletons. Sequenced: blood, either unsorted or a sorted T cell fraction (not recorded which). The receptors originated from a human donor who was either an allogeneic HSCT recipient or a stem cell or donor lymphocyte infusion donor (not recorded which). It is not recorded whose cells these are; they may come from a transplant donor.

The CDR3 sequence: CANWRVVREQYF. DNA for the CDR3: TGTGCCAATTGGAGGGTAGTTCGCGAGCAGTACTTC. The chain uses TRBV12-3 or TRBV12-4 and TRBJ2-7, with D perhaps matching TRBD2 (6 bases). Trimming stripped 10 bases from V and 6 bases from J, with 16 bases between. CDR3 length: 12 amino acids.

The chain combines TRBV5-5 with TRBJ1-5, with D unresolved. The CDR3 sequence is 15 residues long. Germline V gene sequence: CDR1 SGHKS, CDR2 YYEKEE (reference sequence). The V end lost 0 bases, the J end lost 5 bases, and 12 bases lay between the germline ends. Written as DNA, the CDR3 is TGTGCCAGCAGCTTGGCCGCGCGCTACGATCAGCCCCAGCATTTT. Translating it yields CASSLAARYDQPQHF. Variable domain in full (rest from reference TRBV5-5 and TRBJ1-5): DAGVTQSPTHLIKTRGQQVTLRCSPISGHKSVSWYQQVLGQGPQFIFQYYEKEERGRGNFPDRFSARQFPNYSSELNVNALLLGDSALYLCASSLAARYDQPQHFGDGTRLSIL.

The J gene is TRBJ2-5, the V gene TRBV5-1, with a possible D match to TRBD1 (5 bases). The CDR3 is 13 amino acids. The V and J ends lost 5 bases and 1 base respectively, with 9 bases between them. Germline-derived CDR1 and CDR2 are SGHRS and YFSETQ. CDR3 sequence: CASSLDSQETQYF. The CDR3 DNA follows: TGCGCCAGCAGTCTAGACAGCCAAGAGACCCAGTACTTC.

The chain joins TRBV6-5 to TRBJ2-2, with unresolved D. Germline V gene lookup returns CDR1 MNHEY and CDR2 SVGAGI. Trimming pared 10 bases from V and 2 bases from J, leaving 8 bases between. CDR3 size: 12 residues. CDR3 nucleotides: TGTGCCACCTCCCTAAACACCGGGGAGCTGTTTTTT. It yields the protein CATSLNTGELFF.

This clonotype was counted between two and nine times. V usage is TRBV5-1 and J usage is TRBJ1-4; unclear D gene. Germline V gene sequence: CDR1 SGHRS, CDR2 YFSETQ. The CDR3 contains 15 residues. The V gene lost 0 bases and the J gene lost 5 bases, with 11 bases spanning the gap. DNA of the CDR3: TGCGCCAGCAGCTTGGTTAGCCACTCCAATGAAAAACTGTTTTTT. As protein: CASSLVSHSNEKLFF.

The chain recombines TRBV21-1 with TRBJ1-1; the table gives TRBD1 as D, unverified against the DNA. TRBV21-1 is marked as a pseudogene. This CDR3 has 13 amino acids. CDR3 sequence reads: CASNVPGITEAFF. The CDR3 region has the DNA TGTGCCAGCAATGTACCAGGGATCACTGAAGCTTTCTTT.

This clonotype was seen only a few times. The CDR3 nucleotides are TGCGCCAGCAGCCAAGATCAGAAAGGGACGACTGAAGCTTTCTTT. This translates into CASSQDQKGTTEAFF. The genes are TRBV4-3 and TRBJ1-1; tentatively, D is TRBD1 (5 bases). With 0 bases removed from V and 5 bases from J, the gap between germline ends came to 13 bases. CDR3 length: 15 amino acids. Per germline, CDR1 LGHNA and CDR2 YSLEER.

The chain is built from TRBV11-2 and TRBJ1-4; D not certain. Trimming stripped 1 base from V and 4 bases from J, with 4 bases between. The CDR3 runs to 13 residues. Germline CDR1 is SGHAT and CDR2 is FQNNGV. The CDR3 DNA follows: TGTGCCAGCAGCTTAGGTTTTAATGAAAAACTGTTTTTT. It specifies CASSLGFNEKLFF.

Of note for this clonotype: At one boundary the junction diverges from the germline segment, which might be a read error. The chain joins TRBV5-1 to TRBJ1-1; 9 nucleotides agree with TRBD1. Looked up from germline, CDR1 is SGHRS and CDR2 is YFSETQ. The length of the CDR3 is 14 residues. CDR3 protein: CASRLDRGNTEAFF. The CDR3 DNA follows: TGCGCCAGCAGATTGGACAGGGGGAACACTGAAGCTTTCTTT.

The CDR3 bases are TGTGCCAGCAGTTACTCTCGGACTGGGGCCAACGTCCTGACTTTC. Amino acids: CASSYSRTGANVLTF. The rearrangement joins TRBV6-5 to TRBJ2-6; D call uncertain. CDR3 size: 15 residues. Germline CDR1 is MNHEY and CDR2 is SVGAGI. Trimming left V 0 bases short and J 2 bases short, with 5 bases between.

This chain uses TRBV5-1 with TRBJ2-1; the D gene is possibly TRBD2 (5 bases). Germline CDR1 SGHRS, CDR2 YFSETQ. Trimming cost V 4 bases and J 7 bases, with 24 bases left between them. CDR3 length: 17 amino acids. CDR3 region: CASSRIPLATGTNEQFF. The CDR3 DNA follows: TGCGCCAGCAGCCGTATACCGCTAGCTACGGGCACGAATGAGCAGTTCTTC.

In its sample, this clonotype was seen a few times. The genes are TRBV20-1 and TRBJ1-5; no clear D. Germline CDR1 and CDR2: DFQATT and SNEGSKA (reference sequence). The CDR3 consists of 13 residues. V was shortened by 6 bases and J by 1 base, with 10 bases between the two germline ends. Written as DNA, the CDR3 is TGCAGTGCCCTGGGCCCCAGCAATCAGCCCCAGCATTTT. It encodes CSALGPSNQPQHF.

The V gene is TRBV10-3, the J gene TRBJ1-1; no firm D call. There are 16 residues in the CDR3. CDR1 is ENHRY, CDR2 SYGVKD, per germline. V lost 0 bases to trimming and J lost 6 bases, with 17 bases between them. The CDR3 is CAISESRTEVWAEAFF. The CDR3 nucleotides read TGTGCCATCAGTGAGTCGAGGACCGAGGTATGGGCTGAAGCTTTCTTT.

This clonotype was detected only a few times. The chain has TRBV7-3 and TRBJ1-1; weak D call: TRBD1 (6 bases). V was clipped by 5 bases and J by 5 bases, with 18 bases between them. Germline V gene sequence: CDR1 SGHTA, CDR2 FQGTGA. The CDR3 is 15 amino acids. The CDR3 nucleotides are TGTGCCAGCAGCCCCTCCGGAGGGGGAAGGACTGAAGCTTTCTTT. It specifies CASSPSGGGRTEAFF.

This clonotype was seen repeatedly, ten times or more. The chain has TRBV12-3 or TRBV12-4 and TRBJ1-5; D call uncertain. The V and J ends lost 6 bases and 4 bases respectively, with 13 bases between them. The CDR3 sequence is 14 residues long. CDR3: CASSPRQSNQPQHF. For the CDR3, the DNA is TGTGCCAGCAGCCCCCGGCAGTCAAATCAGCCCCAGCATTTT.

The sample holds one count of this clonotype. This CDR3 reads CASTLSGNTIYF. The CDR3 nucleotides are TGTGCCAGCACCCTCTCCGGAAACACCATATATTTT. V and J are TRBV12-3 or TRBV12-4 and TRBJ1-3, with no clear D. The CDR3 has 12 amino acids. V was shortened by 7 bases and J by 4 bases, with 8 bases between the two germline ends.

The V call is TRBV5-1, the J call TRBJ2-7, with 7 positions matching TRBD1. This CDR3 has 16 residues. Germline V gene data show CDR1 as SGHRS and CDR2 as YFSETQ. V lost 1 base, J lost 2 bases, and 9 bases stayed unmatched. CDR3 protein: CASSLFTGARTYEQYF. For the CDR3, the DNA is TGCGCCAGCAGCTTGTTCACAGGGGCGAGAACCTACGAGCAGTACTTC.

V and J are TRBV20-1 and TRBJ1-1; D remains ambiguous. CDR1 DFQATT and CDR2 SNEGSKA come from the germline V gene (reference sequence). The CDR3 has 14 residues. Trimming removed 1 base from V and 0 bases from J, with 9 bases in between. DNA of the CDR3: TGCAGTGCTAGAGGTCCGACTATGAACACTGAAGCTTTCTTT. Its protein is CSARGPTMNTEAFF.

This clonotype was detected a few times. The chain carries TRBV27 and TRBJ2-5; 14 bases are shared with TRBD2. V lost 5 bases to trimming and J lost 5 bases; unmatched junction nucleotides: 7. CDR3 length: 16 amino acids. The germline gives CDR1 MNHEY, CDR2 SMNVEV (reference sequence). The CDR3 region has the DNA TGTGCCAGCAGTCTCGGACTAGCGGGGGGTTCGGAGACCCAGTACTTC. As protein: CASSLGLAGGSETQYF.

This clonotype turned up a few times. J is TRBJ1-2 and V is TRBV5-1; D is possibly TRBD1 (5 bases). The germline V gene has CDR1 SGHRS and CDR2 YFSETQ. CDR3 length equals 17 residues. Trimming shortened V by 0 bases and J by 1 base, and 16 bases separated the two germline ends. The CDR3 protein is CASSLALGTAINYGYTF. For the CDR3, the DNA is TGCGCCAGCAGCTTGGCCCTCGGGACGGCCATTAACTATGGCTACACCTTC.

The chain has TRBV5-1 and TRBJ2-1; D not resolved. CDR3 size: 15 residues. With 2 bases removed from V and 2 bases from J, the gap between germline ends came to 11 bases. Per germline, CDR1 SGHRS and CDR2 YFSETQ. The CDR3 DNA is TGCGCCAGCAGCTTTTTAGAATCTGCCTACAATGAGCAGTTCTTC. Its translation is CASSFLESAYNEQFF.

V is TRBV4-1 and J is TRBJ2-1; perhaps TRBD1 as D (6 bases). Trimming took 1 base from V and 15 from J, leaving 16 bases between them. This CDR3 spans 13 amino acids. Germline V gene sequence: CDR1 MGHRA, CDR2 YSYEKL. The chain's CDR3 is CASSQVEAGAGFF. The CDR3 coding sequence is TGCGCCAGCAGCCAAGTAGAAGCAGGGGCAGGGTTCTTC.

This clonotype was detected only a few times. This chain joins TRBV6-6 and TRBJ1-3; D call uncertain. This CDR3 comprises 14 residues. Germline assignment: CDR1 MNHNY and CDR2 SVGAGI (reference sequence). The V and J ends lost 6 bases and 0 bases respectively, with 9 bases between them. This CDR3 is CASSSRSSGNTIYF. As DNA, the CDR3 is TGTGCCAGCAGCTCACGAAGCTCTGGAAACACCATATATTTT.

The V gene is TRBV11-2, the J gene TRBJ2-3; D gene unclear. V was shortened by 8 bases and J by 9 bases, with 9 bases between the two germline ends. The CDR3 is 10 amino acids. The V gene's germline CDR1 is SGHAT and CDR2 FQNNGV. CDR3 region: CASHLETQYF. CDR3 nucleotides: TGTGCCAGCCACCTGGAGACGCAGTATTTT.

V usage is TRBV2 and J usage is TRBJ1-1; unclear D gene. V was clipped by 1 base and J by 4 bases, with 7 bases between them. Germline assignment: CDR1 SNHLY and CDR2 FYNNEI. The CDR3 consists of 13 residues. This CDR3 reads CASSEVEGTEAFF. For the CDR3, the DNA is TGTGCCAGCAGTGAAGTAGAGGGCACTGAAGCTTTCTTT.

This clonotype was detected a few times. The chain uses TRBV3-1 and TRBJ1-3; 9 bases fit TRBD1. CDR1 is LGHDT, CDR2 YNNKEL, per germline (reference sequence). The length of the CDR3 is 16 residues. V lost 4 bases to trimming and J lost 4 bases; unmatched junction nucleotides: 8. CDR3 residues: CASSRTGVRQGNTIYF. DNA of the CDR3: TGTGCCAGCAGCCGGACAGGGGTCCGACAAGGAAACACCATATATTTT.

The chain uses TRBV29-1 and TRBJ1-2; TRBD1 matches at 10 bases. V lost 4 bases to trimming and J lost 2 bases; unmatched junction nucleotides: 4. The germline V gene encodes CDR1 SQVTM and CDR2 ANQGSEA. CDR3 length equals 14 residues. This CDR3 reads CSVGPGQGNYGYTF. The CDR3 bases are TGCAGCGTTGGTCCGGGACAGGGGAACTATGGCTACACCTTC.